The 28 T cell receptor beta chains presented below share a single source sample, sequenced in a study of T cells in Graves' hyperthyroidism and ophthalmopathy. Amplification targeted TCR beta CDR3 regions from RNA transcripts. HTBI primers were employed in a first-round RT-PCR of the TCR CDR3. Via MiXCR, TCRdb re-called the multiplex PCR reads, giving one row per CDR3 protein. The sample has a few hundred thousand distinct CDR3 sequences; more than 14% are singletons. The specimen sequenced was blood. The receptors stem from a woman in her thirties or forties with Graves' hyperthyroidism that later progressed to Graves' ophthalmopathy.

The table lists this clonotype with many counts. The chain couples TRBV6-1 to TRBJ2-1; TRBD1 aligns across 8 bases. After removal of 5 bases from V and 7 bases from J, the junction contained 7 bases not matched to a gene. This CDR3 is 14 amino acids long. Germline V gives CDR1 MNHNS, CDR2 SASEGT. The CDR3 loop is CASSYVGQENEQFF. Written as DNA, the CDR3 is TGTGCCAGCAGTTACGTGGGACAGGAAAATGAGCAGTTCTTC.

This clonotype has ten or more counts. The chain joins TRBV19 to TRBJ1-6; TRBD1 matches at 8 bases. The CDR3 is made up of 13 amino acids. Germline CDR1 and CDR2: LNHDA and SQIVND (reference sequence). J was trimmed by 10 bases and V by 9 bases; bases with no gene match: 8. The CDR3 spells CASRKQGASPLHF. Here the CDR3 DNA reads TGTGCCAGCAGGAAGCAGGGGGCCTCACCCCTCCACTTT. Full variable domain (remainder filled in from reference TRBV19 and TRBJ1-6): DGGITQSPKYLFRKEGQNVTLSCEQNLNHDAMYWYRQDPGQGLRLIYYSQIVNDFQKGDIAEGYSVSREKKESFPLTVTSAQKNPTAFYLCASRKQGASPLHFGNGTRLTVT.

This clonotype was counted between two and nine times. The gene calls are TRBV6-1 and TRBJ2-7, with TRBD2 as a possible D gene (5 bases). The CDR3 extends over 14 amino acids. Germline CDR1 is MNHNS and CDR2 is SASEGT. Deletions cut 5 bases from V and 3 bases from J, with 14 bases between. As DNA, the CDR3 is TGTGCCAGCAGTTCCAGAGGGCCCCGCTACGAGCAGTACTTC. Its translation: CASSSRGPRYEQYF.

Many counts were recorded for this clonotype. V is TRBV30 and J is TRBJ2-7; 9 nucleotides agree with TRBD2. Germline lookup yields CDR1 GTSNPN and CDR2 SVGIG (reference sequence). CDR3 length: 15 residues. V lost 3 bases to trimming and J lost 4 bases; unmatched junction nucleotides: 10. The CDR3 region has the DNA TGTGCCTGGAGGGCCAGGAGACTAGCGGTTTACGAGCAGTACTTC. Translation: CAWRARRLAVYEQYF.

This clonotype was observed at least ten times. The chain is built from TRBV10-1 and TRBJ2-1; TRBD1 is a possible D gene (5 bases). Germline V CDR1 and CDR2: WNHNN, SYGVQD (reference sequence). With 2 bases removed from V and 10 bases from J, the gap between germline ends came to 12 bases. The CDR3 is 13 residues long. CDR3 residues: CASSEAPGWEQFF. CDR3 DNA sequence: TGCGCCAGCAGTGAGGCCCCAGGGTGGGAGCAGTTCTTC.

This clonotype was counted ten times or more. The V gene is TRBV7-8, the J gene TRBJ1-1; D is unclear. The germline gives CDR1 SGHVS, CDR2 FQNEAQ. The CDR3 sequence is 17 residues long. The V gene lost 2 bases and the J gene lost 6 bases, with 22 bases spanning the gap. CDR3 loop: CASSLFESGPRRSEAFF. The CDR3 nucleotides read TGTGCCAGCAGCTTATTCGAATCGGGCCCCCGGAGGTCTGAAGCTTTCTTT.

This clonotype occurred many times. V usage is TRBV6-1 and J usage is TRBJ1-1, with D possibly matching TRBD1 (6 bases). Looked up from germline, CDR1 is MNHNS and CDR2 is SASEGT. This CDR3 region has 13 residues. With 5 bases removed from V and 5 bases from J, the gap between germline ends came to 12 bases. This CDR3 is CASSPGAVTEAFF. The CDR3 nucleotides are TGTGCCAGCAGTCCGGGGGCGGTTACTGAAGCTTTCTTT.

There are many counts of this clonotype. This rearrangement joins TRBV2 to TRBJ1-4, with 9 positions matching TRBD1. Germline loops: CDR1 SNHLY, CDR2 FYNNEI. With V trimmed by 10 bases and J by 7 bases, 13 bases remained unmatched. The CDR3 runs to 15 residues. The DNA of the CDR3 is TGTGCCACCAAGCCACCGGGACAGGGACTTGAAAAACTGTTTTTT. Its translation: CATKPPGQGLEKLFF.

The chain has TRBV11-2 and TRBJ2-1; D not resolved. In germline, CDR1 is SGHAT, CDR2 FQNNGV. The length of the CDR3 is 13 residues. Trimming left V 7 bases short and J 9 bases short, with 16 bases between. For the CDR3, the DNA is TGTGCCAGCAACCTACATAGCCTCCCTGAGCAGTTCTTC. Translating gives CASNLHSLPEQFF.

The table lists this clonotype with many counts. The V gene is TRBV7-9, the J gene TRBJ2-1; D is uncertain. V was pared by 5 bases and J by 7 bases, with 12 bases between. The CDR3 sequence is 13 residues long. Germline CDR1 reads SEHNR; CDR2 reads FQNEAQ (reference sequence). CDR3 nucleotide sequence: TGTGCCAGCAGCCATCAGACCCGAAATGAGCAGTTCTTC. Translating gives CASSHQTRNEQFF. The full variable domain, rest sourced from reference TRBV7-9 and TRBJ2-1, is DTGVSQNPRHKITKRGQNVTFRCDPISEHNRLYWYRQTLGQGPEFLTYFQNEAQLEKSRLLSDRFSAERPKGSFSTLEIQRTEQGDSAMYLCASSHQTRNEQFFGPGTRLTVL.

This clonotype was counted many times. The rearrangement joins TRBV3-1 to TRBJ2-1; 9 bases agree with TRBD2. There are 19 residues in the CDR3. V lost 0 bases, J lost 2 bases, and 11 bases stayed unmatched. CDR1 and CDR2 from the germline V gene are LGHDT and YNNKEL (reference sequence). This CDR3 is CASSQDHLAGSSTYNEQFF. The CDR3 coding sequence is TGTGCCAGCAGCCAAGATCACCTAGCGGGGTCGAGCACCTACAATGAGCAGTTCTTC.

This clonotype has ten or more counts. The V and J genes are TRBV9 and TRBJ2-2, with D perhaps matching TRBD2 (6 bases). Per germline, CDR1 SGDLS and CDR2 YYNGEE. Trimming stripped 3 bases from V and 0 bases from J, with 15 bases between. The length of the CDR3 is 17 residues. The CDR3 DNA is TGTGCCAGCAGCGAACCGAGAGCGGGCCCGAACACCGGGGAGCTGTTTTTT. Its protein is CASSEPRAGPNTGELFF.

This clonotype was recorded a few times. The chain couples TRBV19 to TRBJ2-1; a weak D match, TRBD2 (5 bases). Germline CDR1 reads LNHDA; CDR2 reads SQIVND (reference sequence). This CDR3 contains 13 residues. V lost 2 bases and J lost 6, with 8 bases in between. The CDR3, as DNA: TGTGCCAGTAGTATACCGGGGATCAATGAGCAGTTCTTC. Translated, it gives CASSIPGINEQFF.

There are many counts of this clonotype. The chain has TRBV6-5 and TRBJ2-1, with a weak D call TRBD2 (6 bases). Trimming stripped 0 bases from V and 7 bases from J, with 16 bases between. Germline CDR1 and CDR2: MNHEY and SVGAGI. The CDR3 runs to 16 residues. The CDR3 DNA reads TGTGCCAGCAGTTACTCCAGCCAGCCCGGGGGAAATGAGCAGTTCTTC. Protein: CASSYSSQPGGNEQFF.

This clonotype has ten or more counts. The rearrangement joins TRBV12-3 or TRBV12-4 to TRBJ1-3; D may be TRBD1 (6 bases). V gave up 6 bases and J gave up 1 base, with 22 bases separating them. The CDR3 is 18 residues long. The CDR3 loop reads CASSLGTFGRWSGNTIYF. The CDR3 DNA is TGTGCCAGCAGCCTTGGGACATTCGGAAGATGGTCTGGAAACACCATATATTTT.

This clonotype came up many times. The chain employs TRBV20-1 and TRBJ1-1, with D unresolved. The V gene lost 7 bases and the J gene lost 1 base, with 13 bases spanning the gap. CDR1 and CDR2 from the germline V gene are DFQATT and SNEGSKA (reference sequence). The CDR3 has 13 amino acids. In DNA, the CDR3 is TGCAGTGTCCCCGGGATCGGGAACACTGAAGCTTTCTTT. It encodes CSVPGIGNTEAFF.

This clonotype was counted ten times or more. The chain uses TRBV12-3 or TRBV12-4 and TRBJ2-3, with D hard to call. The ends were cut back, 8 bases at V and 0 bases at J, with 6 bases in the middle. This CDR3 comprises 12 residues. DNA for the CDR3: TGTGCCAGCTTGACTAGCACAGATACGCAGTATTTT. It codes for CASLTSTDTQYF.

There are many counts of this clonotype. The gene calls are TRBV7-8 and TRBJ1-2; 7 positions agree with TRBD1. Germline lookup yields CDR1 SGHVS and CDR2 FQNEAQ. The ends lost 5 bases at V and 6 bases at J; junction bases unmatched: 9. The CDR3 length is 14 residues. The CDR3 nucleotides are TGTGCCAGCAGCCCGGGACAGACCTTTAATGGCTACACCTTC. Translating it yields CASSPGQTFNGYTF. The full variable domain, completed using reference TRBV7-8 and TRBJ1-2, is GAGVSQSPRYKVAKRGQDVALRCDPISGHVSLFWYQQALGQGPEFLTYFQNEAQLDKSGLPSDRFFAERPEGSVSTLKIQRTQQEDSAVYLCASSPGQTFNGYTFGSGTRLTVV.

This clonotype came up many times. V usage is TRBV11-2 and J usage is TRBJ2-1; 7 nucleotides line up with TRBD2. Germline CDR1 and CDR2: SGHAT and FQNNGV. Germline trimming cut 0 bases from V and 3 bases from J; bases unmatched to any gene: 2. CDR3 size: 15 residues. The CDR3 here is CASSLDRTSYNEQFF. For the CDR3, the DNA is TGTGCCAGCAGCTTAGATCGGACTAGCTACAATGAGCAGTTCTTC.

This clonotype was observed many times. The gene calls are TRBV3-1 and TRBJ2-1; D ambiguous. The germline V gene has CDR1 LGHDT and CDR2 YNNKEL (reference sequence). The V end lost 2 bases, the J end lost 3 bases, and 11 bases lay between the germline ends. This CDR3 has 15 amino acids. The CDR3: CASSQRLSSYNEQFF. In nucleotides, the CDR3 is TGTGCCAGCAGCCAAAGGCTTAGCAGCTACAATGAGCAGTTCTTC.

The chain is built from TRBV27 and TRBJ1-1; D is perhaps TRBD1 (5 bases). Trimming removed 4 bases at V and 5 bases at J, with 23 bases between. This CDR3 contains 17 residues. Germline loops: CDR1 MNHEY, CDR2 SMNVEV (reference sequence). The DNA for the CDR3 is TGTGCCAGCAGTTCTTCCTTGGGACGCCTGGGAGGTACTGAAGCTTTCTTT. Its protein product is CASSSSLGRLGGTEAFF.

This clonotype was observed at least ten times. This chain joins TRBV19 and TRBJ1-1, with D possibly being TRBD1 (6 bases). Trimming stripped 2 bases from V and 1 base from J, with 11 bases between. The CDR3 is made up of 15 amino acids. CDR1 and CDR2 (germline): LNHDA, SQIVND (reference sequence). CDR3 in amino acids: CASSISHRANTEAFF. CDR3 DNA: TGTGCCAGTAGTATATCCCACAGGGCGAACACTGAAGCTTTCTTT. Together with reference TRBV19 and TRBJ1-1, the CDR3 gives the full variable domain: DGGITQSPKYLFRKEGQNVTLSCEQNLNHDAMYWYRQDPGQGLRLIYYSQIVNDFQKGDIAEGYSVSREKKESFPLTVTSAQKNPTAFYLCASSISHRANTEAFFGQGTRLTVV.

This clonotype was seen only a few times. A much bigger clone sits one base away, suggesting this may be a read error. The genes are TRBV27 and TRBJ2-6; D might be TRBD1 (6 bases). The CDR3 sequence is 15 residues long. Germline V gene data show CDR1 as MNHEY and CDR2 as SMNVEV (reference sequence). CDR3 nucleotide sequence: TGTGCATCAGGGTCTAGCTTCCTGGGGGCCAACGCCCTGACTTTC. Translated: CASGSSFLGANALTF. Full variable domain (missing parts from reference TRBV27 and TRBJ2-6): EAQVTQNPRYLITVTGKKLTVTCSQNMNHEYMSWYRQDPGLGLRQIYYSMNVEVTDKGDVPEGYKVSRKEKRNFPLILESPSPNQTSLYFCASGSSFLGANALTFGAGSRLTVL.

Concerning this clonotype itself: A single base separates this from a much larger clone, so it may be a read error. The J gene is TRBJ1-5, the V gene TRBV19, with 7 nucleotides matching TRBD1. CDR3 length: 17 residues. The V gene's germline CDR1 is LNHDA and CDR2 SQIVND (reference sequence). The V and J ends lost 5 bases and 3 bases, in that order; junction bases with no gene match: 13. CDR3 loop: CASSPSSGTDINQPQHF. The CDR3 DNA sequence: TGTGCCAGTAGTCCCTCCTCCGGGACAGATATCAATCAGCCCCAGCATTTT.

This clonotype was seen repeatedly, ten times or more. This sequence joins TRBV20-1 and TRBJ1-4; maybe TRBD1 (5 bases). V was clipped by 3 bases and J by 8 bases, with 16 bases between them. The CDR3 length is 14 residues. Germline CDR1 DFQATT, CDR2 SNEGSKA (reference sequence). The CDR3 reads CSASPAQGGEKLFF. CDR3 nucleotide sequence: TGCAGTGCTAGTCCGGCTCAGGGAGGGGAAAAACTGTTTTTT.

This chain links TRBV29-1 with TRBJ1-1, with TRBD1 as a possible D gene (6 bases). There are 13 residues in the CDR3. Germline V gene lookup returns CDR1 SQVTM and CDR2 ANQGSEA. Trimming left V 5 bases short and J 3 bases short, with 13 bases between. The CDR3 DNA is TGCAGCGTTTACGGCCACAGGGACACTGAAGCTTTCTTT. Translated, it gives CSVYGHRDTEAFF.

This clonotype was observed many times. The V and J genes are TRBV12-3 or TRBV12-4 and TRBJ2-1, with TRBD2 as a possible D gene (6 bases). The ends were cut back, 6 bases at V and 5 bases at J, with 20 bases in the middle. The CDR3 contains 16 residues. CDR3 in amino acids: CASRAPGVPGHNEQFF. CDR3 nucleotides: TGTGCCAGCAGGGCGCCGGGGGTGCCTGGGCACAATGAGCAGTTCTTC.

At least ten counts were recorded for this clonotype. This chain links TRBV2 with TRBJ1-1, with 8 bases lining up with TRBD1. The germline V gene encodes CDR1 SNHLY and CDR2 FYNNEI. J lost 5 bases, V lost 6 bases, and 8 bases had no gene match. The CDR3 loop spans 14 amino acids. DNA of the CDR3: TGTGCCAGCAGGCGACAGGGGCCCAGTACTGAAGCTTTCTTT. Its translation: CASRRQGPSTEAFF.